One and the same sample provided the 9 T cell receptor beta chains below, sequenced in a study of CD8+ T cells in alopecia areata. TCR sequencing used cDNA made by reverse transcription of extracted RNA. Data came from immunoSEQ multiplex PCR; TCRdb stores just in-frame clones and leaves some out. The sample lists 95,000 to 150,000 clones; over 55% were seen once. Treatment indicated: oral pan-JAK inhibitor, 5-10 mg twice daily. The sequencing here drew on CD4+ T cells sorted from blood, taken at week 4, from a patient treated with tofacitinib. These receptors came from a human donor with alopecia areata.

This clone has ten or more counts. The CDR3 loop reads CASSLVQLGFGGELFF. The CDR3 region has the DNA TGTGCCAGCAGCTTAGTGCAACTAGGTTTTGGCGGGGAGCTGTTTTTT. The J gene is TRBJ2-2, the V gene TRBV7-2; D might be TRBD2 (5 bases). The germline V and J ends were trimmed by 1 base and 7 bases, with 16 bases remaining between them. Germline lookup yields CDR1 SGHTA and CDR2 FQGNSA. This CDR3 contains 16 residues.

The chain links TRBV25-1 to TRBJ2-1; 8 bases align to TRBD2. Germline values: CDR1 MGHDK, CDR2 SYGVNS. Trimming cost V 4 bases and J 7 bases; bases outside gene matches: 9. This CDR3 comprises 15 residues. The DNA for the CDR3 is TGTGCCAGCAGTGGGCGGGGGGCCCTTTTGAATGAGCAGTTCTTC. This codes for CASSGRGALLNEQFF.

The chain is built from TRBV5-1 and TRBJ1-3, with D possibly TRBD1 on 6 matching bases. Germline CDR1 SGHRS, CDR2 YFSETQ. Trimming removed 4 bases from V and 0 bases from J, with 17 bases in between. The CDR3 extends over 17 amino acids. The DNA for the CDR3 is TGCGCCAGCAGCGTAAAACCACAGGGTCCCTCTGGAAACACCATATATTTT. As protein: CASSVKPQGPSGNTIYF.

The CDR3 nucleotides are TGCAGCGGAGAGGGGACAGGGACGAACACTGAAGCTTTCTTT. It translates to CSGEGTGTNTEAFF. The chain has TRBV29-1 and TRBJ1-1; 9 nucleotides agree with TRBD1. CDR3 size: 14 residues. The J segment lost 1 base and the V segment lost 7 bases, leaving 7 bases of the junction unmatched. Germline loops: CDR1 SQVTM, CDR2 ANQGSEA.

The chain couples TRBV28 to TRBJ1-1; D gene unclear. The CDR3 covers 13 residues. Germline V gene lookup returns CDR1 MDHEN and CDR2 SYDVKM. V lost 11 bases and J lost 5, with 18 bases in between. The CDR3 nucleotides are TGTGCCGGCGCGGTCAGGTCAGATACTGAAGCTTTCTTT. This codes for CAGAVRSDTEAFF.

This clone was detected once. This chain links TRBV7-2 with TRBJ2-7; 8 bases map to TRBD1. Germline CDR1 SGHTA, CDR2 FQGNSA. CDR3 size: 14 residues. V shed 5 bases and J 5 bases; nucleotides not matched to a gene: 8. The CDR3 DNA is TGTGCCAGCAGCGAACGTGGACAGGGCGACGAGCAGTACTTC. Encoded protein: CASSERGQGDEQYF.

The rearrangement uses TRBV7-2 and TRBJ1-2; a possible D gene is TRBD1 (5 bases). V lost 1 base and J 6 bases, leaving 18 bases between the germline ends. This CDR3 has 16 amino acids. The germline gives CDR1 SGHTA, CDR2 FQGNSA. The CDR3 protein is CASSLVRQPYGDGYTF. Written as DNA, the CDR3 is TGTGCCAGCAGCTTAGTTAGACAGCCTTACGGCGATGGCTACACCTTC.

This clone showed up just a few times. The chain is built from TRBV19 and TRBJ1-5, with 9 bases fitting TRBD1. The CDR3 has 14 residues. After removal of 10 bases from V and 4 bases from J, the junction contained 8 bases not matched to a gene. Germline V lookup: CDR1 LNHDA, CDR2 SQIVND (reference sequence). As DNA, the CDR3 is TGTGCCACGGCGCCGGGACAGGGTAATCAGCCCCAGCATTTT. It translates to CATAPGQGNQPQHF.

The chain is built from TRBV30 and TRBJ1-1, with D possibly TRBD1 on 5 matching bases. The CDR3 loop spans 15 amino acids. V shed 1 base and J shed 4 bases, with 16 bases lying between them. Looked up from germline, CDR1 is GTSNPN and CDR2 is SVGIG (reference sequence). This CDR3 reads CAWSGVLAGGTEAFF. As DNA, the CDR3 is TGTGCCTGGAGTGGGGTCCTAGCGGGGGGCACTGAAGCTTTCTTT.